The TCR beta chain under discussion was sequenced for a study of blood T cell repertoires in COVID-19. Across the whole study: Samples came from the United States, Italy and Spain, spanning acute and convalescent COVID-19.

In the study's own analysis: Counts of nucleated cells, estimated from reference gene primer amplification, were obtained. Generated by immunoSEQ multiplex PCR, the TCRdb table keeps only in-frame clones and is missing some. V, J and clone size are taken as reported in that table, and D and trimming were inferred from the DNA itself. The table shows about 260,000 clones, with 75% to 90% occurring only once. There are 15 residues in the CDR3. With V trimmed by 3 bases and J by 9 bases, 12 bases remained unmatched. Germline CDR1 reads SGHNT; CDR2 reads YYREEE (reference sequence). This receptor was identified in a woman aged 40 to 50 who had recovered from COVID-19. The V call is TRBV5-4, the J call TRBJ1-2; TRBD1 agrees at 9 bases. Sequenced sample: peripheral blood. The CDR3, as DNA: TGTGCCAGCAGCTGGATGGGACAGGGAGGTGGGCGCTACACCTTC. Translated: CASSWMGQGGGRYTF.